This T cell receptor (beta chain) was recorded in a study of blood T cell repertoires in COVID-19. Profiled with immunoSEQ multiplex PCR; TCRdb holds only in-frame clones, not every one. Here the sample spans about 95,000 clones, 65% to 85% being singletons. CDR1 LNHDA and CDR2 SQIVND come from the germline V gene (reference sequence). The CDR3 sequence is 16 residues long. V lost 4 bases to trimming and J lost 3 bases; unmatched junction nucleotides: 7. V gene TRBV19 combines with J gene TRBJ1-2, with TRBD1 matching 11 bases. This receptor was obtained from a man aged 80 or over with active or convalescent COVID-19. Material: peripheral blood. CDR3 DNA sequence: TGTGCCAGTAGTACCAGAGGACAGGGGGCGTACTATGGCTACACCTTC. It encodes CASSTRGQGAYYGYTF.